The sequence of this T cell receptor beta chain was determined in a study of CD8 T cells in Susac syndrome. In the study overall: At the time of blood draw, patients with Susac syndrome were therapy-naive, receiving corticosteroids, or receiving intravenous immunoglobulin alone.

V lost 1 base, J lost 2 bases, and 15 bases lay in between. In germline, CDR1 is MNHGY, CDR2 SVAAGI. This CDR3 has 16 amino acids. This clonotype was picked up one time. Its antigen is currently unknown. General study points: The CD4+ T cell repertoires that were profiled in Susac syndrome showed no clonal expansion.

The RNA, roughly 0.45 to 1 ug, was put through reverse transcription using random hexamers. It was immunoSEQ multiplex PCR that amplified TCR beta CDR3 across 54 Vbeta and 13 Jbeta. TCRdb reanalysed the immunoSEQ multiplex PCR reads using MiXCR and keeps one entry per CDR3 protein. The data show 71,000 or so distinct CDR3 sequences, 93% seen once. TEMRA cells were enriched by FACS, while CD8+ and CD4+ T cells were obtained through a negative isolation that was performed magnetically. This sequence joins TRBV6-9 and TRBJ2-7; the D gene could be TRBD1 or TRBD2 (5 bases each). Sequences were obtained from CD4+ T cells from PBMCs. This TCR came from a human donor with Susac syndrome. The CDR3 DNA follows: TGTGCCAGCAGTTATTGGACCTGGGACGCTGCCTACGAGCAGTACTTC. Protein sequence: CASSYWTWDAAYEQYF.